This TCR beta chain derives from a study of radiation and T cells in renal cell carcinoma. General observations from the study: Top tumor clonotypes rose in blood 2 weeks post-radiation, then contracted.

The CDR3 runs 14 residues. Losses at the gene ends were 4 bases for V and 7 bases for J; bases not matched to a gene: 7. Germline V gene data show CDR1 as MDHEN and CDR2 as SYDVKM. This clone was seen a handful of times. Its antigen is unknown. TCRdb's copy holds only in-frame clones and misses some; the assay was immunoSEQ multiplex PCR. Of some 130,000 clones listed, 75% to 90% are singletons. Sample time point: blood 2 weeks post-SBRT. Treatment indicated: 15 Gy SBRT to primary tumor, nephrectomy 4 weeks later. The source material was blood, sampled from a patient whose treatment included radiotherapy and nephrectomy. The sequence came from a woman in her fifties or sixties with renal cell carcinoma. V usage is TRBV28 and J usage is TRBJ1-2, with 9 bases matching TRBD1. In DNA, the CDR3 is TGTGCCAGCAGTTACGGACAGGGGCTCTCTGGCTACACCTTC. This gives the protein CASSYGQGLSGYTF.